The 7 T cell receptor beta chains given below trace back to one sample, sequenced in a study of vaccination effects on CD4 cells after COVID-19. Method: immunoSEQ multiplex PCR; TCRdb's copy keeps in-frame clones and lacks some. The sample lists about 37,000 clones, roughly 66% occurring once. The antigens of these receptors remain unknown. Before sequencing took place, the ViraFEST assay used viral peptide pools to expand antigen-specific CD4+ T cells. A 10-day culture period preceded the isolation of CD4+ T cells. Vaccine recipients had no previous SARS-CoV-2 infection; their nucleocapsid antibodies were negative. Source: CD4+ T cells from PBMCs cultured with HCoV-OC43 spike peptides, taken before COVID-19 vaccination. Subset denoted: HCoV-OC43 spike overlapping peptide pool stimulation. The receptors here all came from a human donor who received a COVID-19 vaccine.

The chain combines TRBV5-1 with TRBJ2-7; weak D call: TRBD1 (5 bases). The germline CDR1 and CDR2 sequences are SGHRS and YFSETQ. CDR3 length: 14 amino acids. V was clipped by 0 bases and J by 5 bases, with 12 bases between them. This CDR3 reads CASSLGRSGNEQYF. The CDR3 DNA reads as TGCGCCAGCAGCTTGGGCAGGTCAGGGAACGAGCAGTACTTC. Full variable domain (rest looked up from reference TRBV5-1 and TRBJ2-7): KAGVTQTPRYLIKTRGQQVTLSCSPISGHRSVSWYQQTPGQGLQFLFEYFSETQRNKGNFPGRFSGRQFSNSRSEMNVSTLELGDSALYLCASSLGRSGNEQYFGPGTRLTVT.

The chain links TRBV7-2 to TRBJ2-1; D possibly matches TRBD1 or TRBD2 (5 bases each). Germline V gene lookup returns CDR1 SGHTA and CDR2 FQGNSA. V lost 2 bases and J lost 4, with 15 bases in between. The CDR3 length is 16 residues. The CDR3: CASSLPGGDPYNEQFF. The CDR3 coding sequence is TGTGCCAGCAGCTTACCTGGGGGAGACCCGTACAATGAGCAGTTCTTC.

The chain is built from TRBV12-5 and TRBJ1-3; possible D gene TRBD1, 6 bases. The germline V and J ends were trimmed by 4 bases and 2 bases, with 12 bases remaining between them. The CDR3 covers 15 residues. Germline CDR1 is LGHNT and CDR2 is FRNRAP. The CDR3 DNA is TGTGCTAGTGGTTCGGACAGCCAGGCTGGAAACACCATATATTTT. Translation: CASGSDSQAGNTIYF.

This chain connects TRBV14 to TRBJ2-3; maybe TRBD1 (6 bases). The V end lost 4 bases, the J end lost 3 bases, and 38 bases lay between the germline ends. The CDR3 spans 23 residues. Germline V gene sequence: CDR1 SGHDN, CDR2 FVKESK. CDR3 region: CASSPTYGDRAGVPSISTDTQYF. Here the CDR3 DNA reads TGTGCCAGCAGCCCAACCTACGGAGATCGGGCAGGGGTCCCCTCCATAAGTACAGATACGCAGTATTTT.

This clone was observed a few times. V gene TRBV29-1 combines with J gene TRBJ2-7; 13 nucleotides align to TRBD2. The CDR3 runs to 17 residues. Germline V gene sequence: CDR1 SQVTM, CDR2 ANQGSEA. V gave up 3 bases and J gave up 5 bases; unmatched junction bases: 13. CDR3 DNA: TGCAGCGTTGAGGTGCGTACGGGACTAGCGGGATCCCACGAGCAGTACTTC. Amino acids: CSVEVRTGLAGSHEQYF.

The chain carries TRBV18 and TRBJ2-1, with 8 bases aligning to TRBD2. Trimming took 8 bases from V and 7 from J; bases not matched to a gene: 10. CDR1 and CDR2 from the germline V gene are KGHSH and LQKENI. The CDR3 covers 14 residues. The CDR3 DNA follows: TGTGCCAGCCCAGGAGCGGGGGCCCGGAATGAGCAGTTCTTC. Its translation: CASPGAGARNEQFF.

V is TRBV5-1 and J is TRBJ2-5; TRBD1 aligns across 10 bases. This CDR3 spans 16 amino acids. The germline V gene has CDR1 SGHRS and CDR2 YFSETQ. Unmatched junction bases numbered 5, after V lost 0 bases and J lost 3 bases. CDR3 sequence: CASSLGPGTGEETQYF. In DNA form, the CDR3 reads TGCGCCAGCAGCTTGGGTCCCGGGACAGGGGAAGAGACCCAGTACTTC.